This T cell receptor (beta chain) was retrieved from a study of technical replicates of blood from several donors. Per the germline V gene, CDR1 is MGHRA and CDR2 is YSYEKL. The CDR3 runs to 16 residues. J lost 8 bases, V lost 1 base, and 12 bases had no gene match. Produced via immunoSEQ multiplex PCR; TCRdb's table is partial and in-frame only. This sample carries about 82,000 clones, 85% to 95% of them seen once, and the ten largest clones take 0.39%. The chain links TRBV4-1 to TRBJ2-3; 7 bases agree with TRBD2. This sequence was found in a human donor in good health. The sample taken for sequencing was T cells isolated from PBMCs. CDR3 residues: CASSQAMGGGIATQYF. The CDR3 nucleotides are TGCGCCAGCAGCCAAGCTATGGGGGGAGGGATCGCTACGCAGTATTTT.